The present T cell receptor (beta chain) was sequenced within a study of CD8 T cells in ankylosing spondylitis. Ten or more counts support this clonotype. Germline V gene lookup returns CDR1 SGHRS and CDR2 YFSETQ. The CDR3 loop spans 15 amino acids. V shed 3 bases, J shed 4 bases, and the junction held 2 bases outside the gene matches. Using its own MiXCR run on the 5' RACE reads, TCRdb lists one record per CDR3 protein. The sample has 200,000 to 300,000 distinct CDR3 sequences; under 8.5% are singletons. J is TRBJ2-5 and V is TRBV5-1; 14 bases fit TRBD2. This TCR derives from a female donor with ankylosing spondylitis or in good health (not recorded which). The specimen sequenced was blood, either unsorted or a sorted T cell fraction (not recorded which). The CDR3 DNA is TGCGCCAGCAGCTCGGGACTAGCGGGAGTAGAGACCCAGTACTTC. Amino acids: CASSSGLAGVETQYF.